This T cell receptor beta chain was captured in a study of OX40 agonist ivuxolimab in advanced cancers. Trimming pared 6 bases from V and 4 bases from J, leaving 12 bases between. This CDR3 spans 14 amino acids. In germline, CDR1 is MDHEN, CDR2 SYDVKM. The table came from immunoSEQ multiplex PCR; TCRdb's copy has only in-frame clones and leaves some out. The data show some 62,000 clones, 85% seen once. Study-level findings and limits: More expanded clones were found, on average, in CD8+ than in CD4+ T cells.

This clone was counted once. What it binds is not known. The specimen comprised CD4+ or CD8+ T cells sorted from blood, sampled in a trial of the OX40 agonist ivuxolimab. The J gene is TRBJ1-4, the V gene TRBV28; D remains unclear. This TCR derives from an adult with an advanced solid tumor such as melanoma, head and neck, liver or kidney cancer. CDR3 loop: CASRGGSLNEKLFF. DNA for the CDR3: TGTGCCAGCAGGGGAGGCAGCCTTAATGAAAAACTGTTTTTT.